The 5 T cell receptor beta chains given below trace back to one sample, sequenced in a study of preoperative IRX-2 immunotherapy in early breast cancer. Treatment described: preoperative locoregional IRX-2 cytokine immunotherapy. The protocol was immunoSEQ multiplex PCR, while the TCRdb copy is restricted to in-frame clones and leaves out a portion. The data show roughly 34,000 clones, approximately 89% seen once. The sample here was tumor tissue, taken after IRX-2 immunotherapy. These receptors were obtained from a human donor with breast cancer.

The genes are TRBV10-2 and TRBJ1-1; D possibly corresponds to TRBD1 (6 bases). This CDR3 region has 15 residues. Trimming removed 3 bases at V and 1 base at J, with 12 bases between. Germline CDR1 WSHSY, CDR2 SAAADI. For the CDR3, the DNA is TGCGCCAGCAGTGAATCGTCGACAGGGAACACTGAAGCTTTCTTT. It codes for CASSESSTGNTEAFF.

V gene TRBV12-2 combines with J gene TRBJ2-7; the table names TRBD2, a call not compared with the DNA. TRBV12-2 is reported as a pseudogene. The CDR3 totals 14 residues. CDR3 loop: CATPGSALLGEQYV. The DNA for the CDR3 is TGTGCCACCCCTGGGTCTGCTTTACTAGGCGAGCAGTACGTC.

This chain's CDR3 is CASSYWKRLEMRWDQTQYF. The CDR3 nucleotides read TGTGCCAGCAGTTACTGGAAACGCCTAGAAATGAGGTGGGATCAGACCCAGTACTTC. This chain uses TRBV6-8 with TRBJ2-5; the D is unclear. The CDR3 runs 19 residues. Germline values: CDR1 MNHGY, CDR2 SAAAGT. The germline V and J ends were trimmed by 1 base and 6 bases, with 27 bases remaining between them.

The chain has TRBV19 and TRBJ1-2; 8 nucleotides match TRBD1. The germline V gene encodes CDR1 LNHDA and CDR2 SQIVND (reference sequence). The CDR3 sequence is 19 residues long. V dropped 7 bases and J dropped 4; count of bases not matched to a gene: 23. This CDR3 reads CASIEYGGFGQGGSYGYTF. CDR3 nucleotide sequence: TGTGCCAGTATCGAGTATGGGGGATTCGGACAGGGAGGAAGCTATGGCTACACCTTC. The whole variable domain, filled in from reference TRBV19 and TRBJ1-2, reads DGGITQSPKYLFRKEGQNVTLSCEQNLNHDAMYWYRQDPGQGLRLIYYSQIVNDFQKGDIAEGYSVSREKKESFPLTVTSAQKNPTAFYLCASIEYGGFGQGGSYGYTFGSGTRLTVV.

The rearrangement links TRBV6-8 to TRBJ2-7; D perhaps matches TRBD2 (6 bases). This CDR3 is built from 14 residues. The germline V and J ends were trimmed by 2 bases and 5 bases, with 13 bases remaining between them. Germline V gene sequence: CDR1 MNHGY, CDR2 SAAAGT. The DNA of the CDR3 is TGTGCCAGCAGTTACCGGGACTGGGGCCACGAGCAGTACGTC. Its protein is CASSYRDWGHEQYV.